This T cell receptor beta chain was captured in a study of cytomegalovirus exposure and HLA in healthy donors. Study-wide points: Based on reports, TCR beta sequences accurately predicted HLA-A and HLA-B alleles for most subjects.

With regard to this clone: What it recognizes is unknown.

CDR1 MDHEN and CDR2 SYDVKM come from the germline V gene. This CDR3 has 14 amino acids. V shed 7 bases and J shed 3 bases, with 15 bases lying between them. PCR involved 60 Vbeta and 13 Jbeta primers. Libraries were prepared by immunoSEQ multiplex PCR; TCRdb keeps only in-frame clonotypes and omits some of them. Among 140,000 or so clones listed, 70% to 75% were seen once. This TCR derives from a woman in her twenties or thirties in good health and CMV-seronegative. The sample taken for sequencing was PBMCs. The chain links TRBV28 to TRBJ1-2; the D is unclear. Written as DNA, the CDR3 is TGTGCCAGCACCACTCTCGGGGTGGACTATGGCTACACCTTC. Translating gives CASTTLGVDYGYTF.